This is a list of T cell receptor beta chains from one sample in a study of T-cell reconstitution after alpha-beta-depleted transplantation in children. TCRdb reprocessed the PCR reads via MiXCR and lists one record per CDR3 protein. The table shows approximately 520,000 distinct CDR3 sequences, with about 33% occurring only once. This specimen was PBMCs from the stem cell graft donor, taken from the stem cell graft. The receptors were gathered from a human donor who donated a stem cell graft to a child with aplastic anemia. The CDR3 runs from the conserved cysteine through the conserved F or W. D genes are given only for firm matches. Not every row has a clone size; where given, it reads once, few, many or a size class.

v_gene,j_gene,len,d_gene,abundance,CDR3nt,CDR3aa
TRBV5-1,TRBJ1-1,15,NA,NA,TGCGCCAGCAGCCCTGGGGACCGTTACTCCACTGAAGCTTTCTTT,CASSPGDRYSTEAFF
TRBV12-3/TRBV12-4,TRBJ1-2,12,NA,few,TGTGCCAGCAGGAGGGGCAGGCATGGCTACACCTTC,CASRRGRHGYTF
TRBV29-1,TRBJ2-5,15,TRBD2,few,TGCAGCGTTCCCCGAGCGGGAGAGCTAGGAGAGACCCAGTACTTC,CSVPRAGELGETQYF
TRBV7-9,TRBJ2-7,15,TRBD1,NA,TGTGCCAGCAGCCGGGACAGCACGCCCTCCTACGAGCAGTACTTC,CASSRDSTPSYEQYF
TRBV20-1,TRBJ1-1,19,TRBD1,few,TGCAGTGCCACACCGCCTAGATACAGGGGTGGGAGGTTAAACACTGAAGCTTTCTTT,CSATPPRYRGGRLNTEAFF
TRBV6-2/TRBV6-3,TRBJ1-5,13,NA,few,TGTGCCAGCAGTACGGGCAGGAATCAGCCCCAGCATTTT,CASSTGRNQPQHF
TRBV12-3/TRBV12-4,TRBJ1-3,14,TRBD1,NA,TGTGCCAGCAGTACTACAGGGGGAGGAAACACCATATATTTT,CASSTTGGGNTIYF
TRBV3-1,TRBJ2-2,14,NA,few,TGTGCCAGCAAGAGACAGGCAAGCACCGGGGAGCTGTTTTTT,CASKRQASTGELFF
TRBV12-3/TRBV12-4,TRBJ1-3,12,TRBD1,NA,TGTGCCAGCAGTGGGACAGGAGGCACCATATATTTT,CASSGTGGTIYF
TRBV14,TRBJ2-3,13,NA,NA,TGTGCCAGCAGCCCTATGTGGGCAGATACGCAGTATTTT,CASSPMWADTQYF
TRBV20-1,TRBJ1-4,15,NA,NA,TGCAGTGCTCAAACCGGGCAGGGCATAGGGGAAAAACTGTTTTTT,CSAQTGQGIGEKLFF
TRBV29-1,TRBJ2-1,15,TRBD2,few,TGCAGTGCCATAAGCGGGAGTTTCTCCTACAATGAGCAGTTCTTC,CSAISGSFSYNEQFF
TRBV6-1,TRBJ1-1,15,TRBD1,NA,TGTGCCAGCAGCCTGACAGGGGAAATGAACACTGAAGCTTTCTTT,CASSLTGEMNTEAFF
TRBV12-3/TRBV12-4,TRBJ1-1,13,NA,few,TGTGCCAGCCAACAGGGAGGTCACACTGAAGCTTTCTTT,CASQQGGHTEAFF
TRBV13,TRBJ2-7,15,NA,few,TGTGCCAGCAGCCTGAAAGGGAGCACAAACTACGAGCAGTACTTC,CASSLKGSTNYEQYF
TRBV29-1,TRBJ2-1,16,NA,NA,TGCAGCGTTGAAGATGGAGGGGTGGGCCTCTACAATGAGCAGTTCTTC,CSVEDGGVGLYNEQFF
TRBV7-8,TRBJ1-1,14,TRBD1,NA,TGTGCCAGCAGCTTATTCCGGGACAGCACTGAAGCTTTCTTT,CASSLFRDSTEAFF
TRBV20-1,TRBJ1-2,14,TRBD1,few,TGCAGTGCTACTTCGACAGGGGGCGGCTATGGCTACACCTTC,CSATSTGGGYGYTF
TRBV19,TRBJ1-1,14,NA,NA,TGTGCCAGTAGTATACAGGTTATGAACACTGAAGCTTTCTTT,CASSIQVMNTEAFF
TRBV5-1,TRBJ2-1,15,TRBD1,NA,TGCGCCAGCAGCACCGGGACAGGGGACACTAATGAGCAGTTCTTC,CASSTGTGDTNEQFF
TRBV29-1,TRBJ2-3,13,NA,few,TGCAGCGTTGAGGCCCAAGGGACAGATACGCAGTATTTT,CSVEAQGTDTQYF